One sample yielded the 29 T cell receptor beta chains listed below, sequenced in a study of blood T cells in healthy people across ages. Primers used in a second PCR of roughly 6 to 11 cycles were a sample-barcoded 5' primer and a J-beta primer mix. TCRdb redid the calling of the 5' RACE reads with MiXCR, one entry per CDR3 protein. The sample lists around 1,800,000 distinct CDR3 sequences; about 39% were seen once. Sequencing input: blood. The receptors were gathered from a human donor in good health.

Note on this clonotype: One end of the junction is discordant with germline, which a read error may explain. This chain uses TRBV4-3 with TRBJ1-1; a weak D match, TRBD1 (6 bases). There are 14 residues in the CDR3. Germline CDR1 LGHNA, CDR2 YSLEER. CDR3 DNA: TGCGCCAGTTCGGGGGCAGGAGGCAACACTGACGCTTTCTTT. Translated, it gives CASSGAGGNTDAFF.

This clonotype was picked up a small number of times. J is TRBJ2-7 and V is TRBV5-1, with no clear D. The CDR3 is 14 amino acids. V lost 1 base and J lost 0, with 8 bases in between. CDR1 and CDR2 (germline): SGHRS, YFSETQ. Written as DNA, the CDR3 is TGCGCCAGCAGCTTGACGGCAGCCTCCTACGAGCAGTACTTC. Its translation: CASSLTAASYEQYF.

CDR3 bases: TGCAGTGCTTCCCGGACAGGAGACCTCACTGAAGCTTTCTTT. It is translated as CSASRTGDLTEAFF. The chain uses TRBV20-1 and TRBJ1-1; 7 nucleotides agree with TRBD1. V lost 5 bases to trimming and J lost 4 bases; unmatched junction nucleotides: 10. Germline-derived CDR1 and CDR2 are DFQATT and SNEGSKA (reference sequence). There are 14 residues in the CDR3.

In this sample, this clonotype turned up a few times. This chain connects TRBV20-1 to TRBJ2-6; TRBD1 is a possible D gene (5 bases). V was pared by 6 bases and J by 4 bases, with 10 bases between. Germline CDR1 is DFQATT and CDR2 is SNEGSKA (reference sequence). This CDR3 spans 13 amino acids. The DNA for the CDR3 is TGCAGTGCAATAGGGGTAGGGGCCAACGTCCTGACTTTC. Translated, it gives CSAIGVGANVLTF.

The chain is built from TRBV7-9 and TRBJ1-4; tentative D call: TRBD1 (5 bases). The V gene's germline CDR1 is SEHNR and CDR2 FQNEAQ (reference sequence). This CDR3 has 15 amino acids. Deletions cut 4 bases from V and 4 bases from J, with 13 bases between. CDR3 in amino acids: CASSSGTWGNEKLFF. The CDR3, as DNA: TGTGCCAGCAGCTCCGGGACTTGGGGTAATGAAAAACTGTTTTTT.

This clonotype was observed a handful of times. The chain joins TRBV9 to TRBJ1-2; D call uncertain. This CDR3 is 14 amino acids long. Trimming removed 0 bases at V and 2 bases at J, with 8 bases between. Germline values: CDR1 SGDLS, CDR2 YYNGEE. CDR3 bases: TGTGCCAGCAGCGTAGGCCATAAAAACTATGGCTACACCTTC. Residues: CASSVGHKNYGYTF. The variable domain in full, with the rest retrieved from reference TRBV9 and TRBJ1-2, is DSGVTQTPKHLITATGQRVTLRCSPRSGDLSVYWYQQSLDQGLQFLIQYYNGEERAKGNILERFSAQQFPDLHSELNLSSLELGDSALYFCASSVGHKNYGYTFGSGTRLTVV.

V and J are TRBV20-1 and TRBJ1-6; D is perhaps TRBD1 (5 bases). Germline V CDR1 and CDR2: DFQATT, SNEGSKA (reference sequence). The CDR3 is made up of 14 amino acids. V shed 0 bases and J shed 10 bases, with 13 bases lying between them. CDR3 in DNA: TGCAGTGCTAGAGATGTGTTTGGGGGATCACCCCTCCACTTT. It yields the protein CSARDVFGGSPLHF.

The chain has TRBV7-9 and TRBJ2-1; weak D call: TRBD1 (5 bases). The CDR3 totals 13 residues. The germline V gene encodes CDR1 SEHNR and CDR2 FQNEAQ (reference sequence). The germline V and J ends were trimmed by 6 bases and 6 bases, with 12 bases remaining between them. Here the CDR3 DNA reads TGTGCCAGCAGAGGGGCGGCTTTCAATGAGCAGTTCTTC. It is translated as CASRGAAFNEQFF. Variable domain in full (rest from reference TRBV7-9 and TRBJ2-1): DTGVSQNPRHKITKRGQNVTFRCDPISEHNRLYWYRQTLGQGPEFLTYFQNEAQLEKSRLLSDRFSAERPKGSFSTLEIQRTEQGDSAMYLCASRGAAFNEQFFGPGTRLTVL.

The chain joins TRBV6-2 or TRBV6-3 to TRBJ1-1, with 11 nucleotides matching TRBD1. The germline CDR1 and CDR2 sequences are MNHEY and SVGEGT. V shed 2 bases, J shed 5 bases, and the junction held 4 bases outside the gene matches. The CDR3 runs to 15 residues. The CDR3 is CASSYRDRGRTEAFF. CDR3 in DNA: TGTGCCAGCAGTTACCGGGACAGGGGGAGGACTGAAGCTTTCTTT.

V is TRBV5-1 and J is TRBJ2-5; no definite D call. From germline, CDR1 is SGHRS and CDR2 YFSETQ. The CDR3 sequence is 13 residues long. V lost 0 bases to trimming and J lost 13 bases, with 16 bases between them. The CDR3 protein is CASSLERGVERYF. The CDR3 region has the DNA TGCGCCAGCAGCTTGGAACGTGGGGTGGAGCGGTACTTC.

The genes are TRBV20-1 and TRBJ2-1, with D tentatively TRBD1 (7 bases). This CDR3 region has 15 residues. The germline V gene has CDR1 DFQATT and CDR2 SNEGSKA (reference sequence). Trimming stripped 3 bases from V and 4 bases from J, with 16 bases between. CDR3 nucleotides: TGCAGTGCTAGTCTCCCAGGGGGGTTTTACAATGAGCAGTTCTTC. It specifies CSASLPGGFYNEQFF.

The chain has TRBV7-9 and TRBJ1-1; D perhaps matches TRBD1 (5 bases). V lost 7 bases and J lost 1, with 16 bases in between. Germline V gives CDR1 SEHNR, CDR2 FQNEAQ (reference sequence). The CDR3 sequence is 15 residues long. CDR3 nucleotides: TGTGCCAGCACCATCGACAGAAGAGGGAACACTGAAGCTTTCTTT. Translation gives CASTIDRRGNTEAFF.

The chain recombines TRBV6-6 with TRBJ2-5; TRBD2 matches at 11 bases. The CDR3 sequence is 16 residues long. Germline V gives CDR1 MNHNY, CDR2 SVGAGI (reference sequence). Germline trimming cut 0 bases from V and 4 bases from J; bases unmatched to any gene: 4. The CDR3 DNA follows: TGTGCCAGCAGTTACTCTAGCGGGGGGGCAGGAGAGACCCAGTACTTC. This codes for CASSYSSGGAGETQYF.

This chain's CDR3 is CAGYPSLAGSYNEQFF. The CDR3 nucleotides read TGTGCCGGATATCCCTCACTAGCTGGCTCCTACAATGAGCAGTTCTTC. V and J are TRBV30 and TRBJ2-1; perhaps TRBD2 as D (6 bases). The CDR3 consists of 16 residues. With 8 bases removed from V and 0 bases from J, the gap between germline ends came to 20 bases. CDR1 GTSNPN and CDR2 SVGIG come from the germline V gene (reference sequence).

This clonotype turned up a few times. The chain uses TRBV10-3 and TRBJ1-2; perhaps TRBD1 as D (6 bases). V lost 0 bases, J lost 4 bases, and 12 bases lay in between. CDR3 length: 15 amino acids. CDR1 ENHRY and CDR2 SYGVKD come from the germline V gene. The CDR3 DNA reads as TGTGCCATCAGTGAGTCGACGGGACATGCCTATGGCTACACCTTC. Translating it yields CAISESTGHAYGYTF.

This chain links TRBV12-3 or TRBV12-4 with TRBJ2-7; D is unresolved. CDR3 length: 13 residues. V was trimmed by 7 bases and J by 3 bases, leaving 13 bases between them. The CDR3 sequence is CASTLVRGYEQYF. In DNA, the CDR3 is TGTGCCAGCACCCTAGTTAGAGGCTACGAGCAGTACTTC.

V gene TRBV7-2 combines with J gene TRBJ1-2, with D hard to call. V was pared by 8 bases and J by 6 bases, with 19 bases between. CDR3 size: 14 residues. The germline V gene encodes CDR1 SGHTA and CDR2 FQGNSA. The CDR3 region is CASGSFPQFHGYTF. CDR3 nucleotide sequence: TGTGCCAGCGGCTCCTTCCCCCAATTCCATGGCTACACCTTC.

This clonotype was observed a single time. The chain has TRBV7-3 and TRBJ2-1, with 8 bases aligning to TRBD2. V lost 1 base and J lost 15; bases outside the gene matches: 11. Looked up from germline, CDR1 is SGHTA and CDR2 is FQGTGA. The CDR3 is made up of 14 amino acids. This CDR3 reads CASSLNSGGGRAFF. The CDR3 DNA reads as TGTGCCAGCAGCTTAAACAGTGGCGGGGGGCGGGCGTTCTTC.

This clonotype was seen a few times. The rearrangement uses TRBV25-1 and TRBJ2-2, with 10 bases aligning to TRBD2. Unmatched junction bases numbered 14, after V lost 1 base and J lost 0 bases. CDR1 is MGHDK and CDR2 is SYGVNS in the germline V gene. The CDR3 is made up of 21 amino acids. The chain's CDR3 is CASSESLSGGPRKSNTGELFF. In DNA, the CDR3 is TGTGCCAGCAGTGAATCTCTTAGCGGGGGGCCCCGGAAATCGAACACCGGGGAGCTGTTTTTT.

V usage is TRBV15 and J usage is TRBJ2-5; D not resolved. V was trimmed by 0 bases and J by 3 bases, leaving 5 bases between them. Germline values: CDR1 LNHNV, CDR2 YYDKDF (reference sequence). The CDR3 runs to 13 residues. As DNA, the CDR3 is TGTGCCACCAGCAGAGAAAGAAAAGAGACCCAGTACTTC. It specifies CATSRERKETQYF. Based on the CDR3 plus reference TRBV15 and TRBJ2-5, the full variable domain is DAMVIQNPRYQVTQFGKPVTLSCSQTLNHNVMYWYQQKSSQAPKLLFHYYDKDFNNEADTPDNFQSRRPNTSFCFLDIRSPGLGDTAMYLCATSRERKETQYFGPGTRLLVL.

The V and J genes are TRBV29-1 and TRBJ2-3, with TRBD2 matching over 14 bases. This CDR3 region has 14 residues. Germline assignment: CDR1 SQVTM and CDR2 ANQGSEA. V shed 7 bases and J 5 bases; nucleotides not matched to a gene: 5. The CDR3 sequence is CSATSGGALDTQYF. CDR3 DNA sequence: TGCAGCGCGACTAGCGGGGGGGCCTTAGATACGCAGTATTTT.

This clonotype was counted between two and nine times. The chain couples TRBV11-3 to TRBJ1-2; D perhaps matches TRBD1 (6 bases). This CDR3 is 14 amino acids long. V was pared by 5 bases and J by 5 bases, with 15 bases between. Germline loops: CDR1 SGHNT, CDR2 YENEEA. CDR3: CASSPNSGQYGYTF. The CDR3 bases are TGTGCCAGCAGCCCGAACTCTGGACAGTATGGCTACACCTTC.

This clonotype has a handful of counts. The rearrangement uses TRBV20-1 and TRBJ2-1; 12 positions agree with TRBD2. The J call may be wrong; the DNA end is better matched by TRBJ2-7. This CDR3 region has 14 residues. Germline CDR1 DFQATT, CDR2 SNEGSKA (reference sequence). The CDR3 nucleotides are TGCAGTGCTATCTGGCTAGCGGGGGGGAATGAGCAGTACTTC. This sequence encodes CSAIWLAGGNEQYF.

CDR3 loop: CSARAQVNNEQFF. In nucleotides, the CDR3 is TGCAGTGCTAGAGCCCAGGTGAACAATGAGCAGTTCTTC. This chain links TRBV20-1 with TRBJ2-1, with D unclear. The length of the CDR3 is 13 residues. The ends were cut back, 1 base at V and 5 bases at J, with 9 bases in the middle. From germline, CDR1 is DFQATT and CDR2 SNEGSKA (reference sequence).

This clonotype has a handful of counts. V usage is TRBV5-1 and J usage is TRBJ1-2; no reliable D call. The CDR3 runs 15 residues. Trimming stripped 0 bases from V and 1 base from J, with 10 bases between. The germline gives CDR1 SGHRS, CDR2 YFSETQ. CDR3 nucleotides: TGCGCCAGCAGCTTGGAAGGGTACCATAACTATGGCTACACCTTC. Its protein product is CASSLEGYHNYGYTF.

This clonotype was seen more than once but under ten times. The CDR3 DNA follows: TGTGCCAGCTCACCCCGAGCGGGGGGGCGAAGGTACGAGCAGTACTTC. Protein: CASSPRAGGRRYEQYF. V and J are TRBV18 and TRBJ2-7; TRBD2 matches at 10 bases. The junction had 9 bases not matched to a gene; V was cut back by 3 bases and J by 4 bases. The CDR3 spans 16 residues. Germline V CDR1 and CDR2: KGHSH, LQKENI. Filled out from reference TRBV18 and TRBJ2-7, the complete variable domain reads NAGVMQNPRHLVRRRGQEARLRCSPMKGHSHVYWYRQLPEEGLKFMVYLQKENIIDESGMPKERFSAEFPKEGPSILRIQQVVRGDSAAYFCASSPRAGGRRYEQYFGPGTRLTVT.

Many counts were recorded for this clonotype. The gene calls are TRBV7-2 and TRBJ2-1; a possible D gene is TRBD2 (5 bases). The CDR3 is 14 residues long. Trimming shortened V by 1 base and J by 7 bases, and 11 bases separated the two germline ends. Germline CDR1 is SGHTA and CDR2 is FQGNSA. CDR3 loop: CASSLVSRGNEQFF. In nucleotides, the CDR3 is TGTGCCAGCAGCTTAGTATCTCGGGGTAATGAGCAGTTCTTC. The full variable domain, with the rest looked up from reference TRBV7-2 and TRBJ2-1, is GAGVSQSPSNKVTEKGKDVELRCDPISGHTALYWYRQSLGQGLEFLIYFQGNSAPDKSGLPSDRFSAERTGGSVSTLTIQRTQQEDSAVYLCASSLVSRGNEQFFGPGTRLTVL.

The J gene is TRBJ1-2, the V gene TRBV6-8; D is perhaps TRBD1 (5 bases). The CDR3 is 16 residues long. CDR1 is MNHGY, CDR2 SAAAGT, per germline. The V gene lost 0 bases and the J gene lost 3 bases, with 14 bases spanning the gap. This CDR3 is CASSYSKDSLDYGYTF. The CDR3 coding sequence is TGTGCCAGCAGTTACTCCAAAGACAGTTTAGACTATGGCTACACCTTC.

This clonotype was observed many times. V gene TRBV9 combines with J gene TRBJ2-5; 8 bases align to TRBD2. Germline V gives CDR1 SGDLS, CDR2 YYNGEE. The CDR3 is made up of 15 amino acids. V gave up 0 bases and J gave up 0 bases; unmatched junction bases: 1. CDR3 coding DNA: TGTGCCAGCAGCGTAGTACTAGCGGACCAAGAGACCCAGTACTTC. Protein: CASSVVLADQETQYF.